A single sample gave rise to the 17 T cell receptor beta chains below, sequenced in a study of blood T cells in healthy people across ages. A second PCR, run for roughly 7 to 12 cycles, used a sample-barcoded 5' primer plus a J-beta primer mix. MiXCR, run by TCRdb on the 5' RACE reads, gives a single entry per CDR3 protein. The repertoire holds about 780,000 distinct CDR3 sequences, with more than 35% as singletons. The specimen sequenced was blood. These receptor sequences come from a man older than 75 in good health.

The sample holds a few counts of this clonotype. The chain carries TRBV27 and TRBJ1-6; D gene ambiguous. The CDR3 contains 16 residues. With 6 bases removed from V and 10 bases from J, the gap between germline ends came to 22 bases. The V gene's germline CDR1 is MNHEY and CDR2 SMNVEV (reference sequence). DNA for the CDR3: TGTGCCAGCAGGGCTCGGCGGGCAAAGGTTGAGTCACCCCTCCACTTT. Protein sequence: CASRARRAKVESPLHF.

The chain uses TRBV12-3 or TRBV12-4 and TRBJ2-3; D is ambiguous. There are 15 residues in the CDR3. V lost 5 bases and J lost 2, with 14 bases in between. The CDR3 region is CASSPPPIPTDTQYF. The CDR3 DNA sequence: TGTGCCAGCAGTCCCCCCCCGATCCCCACAGATACGCAGTATTTT.

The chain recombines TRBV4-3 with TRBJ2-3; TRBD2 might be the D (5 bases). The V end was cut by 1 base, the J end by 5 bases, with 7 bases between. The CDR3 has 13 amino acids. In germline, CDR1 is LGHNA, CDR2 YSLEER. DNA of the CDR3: TGCGCCAGCAGCCAAGCGGCGGGAGATACGCAGTATTTT. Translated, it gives CASSQAAGDTQYF.

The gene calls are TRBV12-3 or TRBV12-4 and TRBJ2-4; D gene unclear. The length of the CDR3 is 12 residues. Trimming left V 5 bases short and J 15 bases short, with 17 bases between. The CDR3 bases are TGTGCCAGCAGTAATTATTCAGGATTAGCGTACTTC. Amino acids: CASSNYSGLAYF.

CDR3 region: CASKPTGETEAFF. The CDR3 DNA is TGTGCCAGCAAACCTACAGGGGAGACTGAAGCTTTCTTT. The genes are TRBV12-3 or TRBV12-4 and TRBJ1-1; 7 bases agree with TRBD1. J was trimmed by 5 bases and V by 7 bases; bases with no gene match: 7. This CDR3 spans 13 amino acids.

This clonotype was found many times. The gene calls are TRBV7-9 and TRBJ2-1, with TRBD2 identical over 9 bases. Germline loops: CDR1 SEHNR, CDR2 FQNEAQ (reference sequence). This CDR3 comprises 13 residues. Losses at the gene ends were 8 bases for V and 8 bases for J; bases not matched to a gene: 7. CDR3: CASYGGRDDEQFF. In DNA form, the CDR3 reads TGTGCCAGCTATGGCGGGAGGGACGATGAGCAGTTCTTC.

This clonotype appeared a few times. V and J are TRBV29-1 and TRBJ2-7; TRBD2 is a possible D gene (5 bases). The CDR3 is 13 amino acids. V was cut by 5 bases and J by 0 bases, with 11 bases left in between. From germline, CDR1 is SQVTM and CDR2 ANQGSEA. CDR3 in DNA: TGCAGCGTTTTAGCGAAGAGCTCCTACGAGCAGTACTTC. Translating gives CSVLAKSSYEQYF.

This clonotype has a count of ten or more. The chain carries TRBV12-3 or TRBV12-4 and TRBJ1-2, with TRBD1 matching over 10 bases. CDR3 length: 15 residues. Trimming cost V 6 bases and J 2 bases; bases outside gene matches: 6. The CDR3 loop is CASRDDRGPNYGYTF. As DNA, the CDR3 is TGTGCCAGCAGAGACGACAGGGGGCCCAACTATGGCTACACCTTC.

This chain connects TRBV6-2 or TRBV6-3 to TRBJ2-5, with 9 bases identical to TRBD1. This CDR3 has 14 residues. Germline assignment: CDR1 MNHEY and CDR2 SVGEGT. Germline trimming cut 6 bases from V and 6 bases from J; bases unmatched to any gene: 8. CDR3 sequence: CASSPRQGGKTQYF. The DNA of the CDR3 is TGTGCCAGCAGCCCACGACAGGGGGGAAAGACCCAGTACTTC.

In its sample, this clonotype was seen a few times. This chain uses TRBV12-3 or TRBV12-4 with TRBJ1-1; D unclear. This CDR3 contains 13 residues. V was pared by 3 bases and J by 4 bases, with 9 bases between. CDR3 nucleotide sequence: TGTGCCAGCAGTTTGAAGGGAGGCACTGAAGCTTTCTTT. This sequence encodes CASSLKGGTEAFF.

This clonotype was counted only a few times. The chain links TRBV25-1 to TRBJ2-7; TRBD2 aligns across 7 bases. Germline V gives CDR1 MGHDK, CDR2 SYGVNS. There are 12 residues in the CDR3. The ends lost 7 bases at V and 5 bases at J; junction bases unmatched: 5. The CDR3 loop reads CASTSGGDEQYF. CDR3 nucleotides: TGTGCCAGCACCTCTGGGGGGGACGAGCAGTACTTC.

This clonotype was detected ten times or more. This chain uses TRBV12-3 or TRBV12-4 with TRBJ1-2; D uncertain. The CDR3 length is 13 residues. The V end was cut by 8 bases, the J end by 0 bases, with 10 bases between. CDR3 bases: TGTGCCAGCCGGACCTCCCCTAACTATGGCTACACCTTC. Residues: CASRTSPNYGYTF.

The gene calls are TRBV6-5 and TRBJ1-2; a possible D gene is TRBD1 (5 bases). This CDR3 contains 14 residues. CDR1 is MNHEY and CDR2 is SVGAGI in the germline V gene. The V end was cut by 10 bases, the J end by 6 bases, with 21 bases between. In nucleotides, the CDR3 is TGTGCCACCTTAGACAGATCCTTTACCGATGGCTACACCTTC. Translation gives CATLDRSFTDGYTF.

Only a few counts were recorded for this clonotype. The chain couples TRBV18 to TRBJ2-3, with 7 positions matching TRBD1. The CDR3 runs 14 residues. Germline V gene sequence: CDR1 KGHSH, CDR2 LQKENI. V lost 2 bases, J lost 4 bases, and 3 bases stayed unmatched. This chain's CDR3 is CASSPLGGSDTQYF. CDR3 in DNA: TGTGCCAGCTCACCATTAGGGGGCTCAGATACGCAGTATTTT.

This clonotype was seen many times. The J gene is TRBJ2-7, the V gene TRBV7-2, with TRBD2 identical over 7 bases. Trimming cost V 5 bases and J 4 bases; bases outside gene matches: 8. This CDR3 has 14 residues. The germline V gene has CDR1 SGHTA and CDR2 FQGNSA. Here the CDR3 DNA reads TGTGCCAGCAGCCCCGGACTAGAGACTTACGAGCAGTACTTC. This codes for CASSPGLETYEQYF.

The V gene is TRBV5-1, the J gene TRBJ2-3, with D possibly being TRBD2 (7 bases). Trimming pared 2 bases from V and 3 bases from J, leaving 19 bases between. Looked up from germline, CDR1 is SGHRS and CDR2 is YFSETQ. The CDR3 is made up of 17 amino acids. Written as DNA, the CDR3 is TGCGCCAGCAGCTTCCTACCTAGGGGGGGCTGGACAGATACGCAGTATTTT. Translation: CASSFLPRGGWTDTQYF. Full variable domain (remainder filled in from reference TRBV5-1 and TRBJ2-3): KAGVTQTPRYLIKTRGQQVTLSCSPISGHRSVSWYQQTPGQGLQFLFEYFSETQRNKGNFPGRFSGRQFSNSRSEMNVSTLELGDSALYLCASSFLPRGGWTDTQYFGPGTRLTVL.

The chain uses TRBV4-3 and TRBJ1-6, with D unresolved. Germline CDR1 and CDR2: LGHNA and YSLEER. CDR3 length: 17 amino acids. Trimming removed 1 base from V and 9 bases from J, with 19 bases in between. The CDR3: CASSQGSPDGLGSPLHF. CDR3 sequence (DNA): TGCGCCAGCAGCCAAGGTTCTCCGGATGGTCTGGGTTCACCCCTCCACTTT.